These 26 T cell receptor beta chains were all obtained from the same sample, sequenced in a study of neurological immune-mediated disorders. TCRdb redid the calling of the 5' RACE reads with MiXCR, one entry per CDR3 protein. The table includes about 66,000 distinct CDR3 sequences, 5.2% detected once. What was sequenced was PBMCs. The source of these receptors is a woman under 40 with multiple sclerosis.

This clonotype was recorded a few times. The CDR3 here is CSASEPGRDEKLFF. The CDR3 region has the DNA TGCAGTGCTAGCGAACCGGGACGAGATGAAAAACTGTTTTTT. The gene calls are TRBV20-1 and TRBJ1-4; possible D gene TRBD1, 5 bases. The CDR3 length is 14 residues. CDR1 DFQATT and CDR2 SNEGSKA come from the germline V gene (reference sequence). Deletions cut 3 bases from V and 6 bases from J, with 14 bases between.

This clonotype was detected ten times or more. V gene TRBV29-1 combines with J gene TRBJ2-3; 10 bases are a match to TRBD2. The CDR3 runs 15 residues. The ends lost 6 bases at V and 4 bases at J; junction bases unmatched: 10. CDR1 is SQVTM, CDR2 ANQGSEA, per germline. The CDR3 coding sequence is TGCAGCGTCGAGTATCAGCGGGGGGGCCCAGATACGCAGTATTTT. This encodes CSVEYQRGGPDTQYF.

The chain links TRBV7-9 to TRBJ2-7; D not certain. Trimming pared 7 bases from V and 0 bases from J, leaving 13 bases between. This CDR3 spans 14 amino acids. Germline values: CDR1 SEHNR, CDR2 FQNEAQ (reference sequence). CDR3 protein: CASILRENSYEQYF. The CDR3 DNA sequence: TGTGCCAGCATCCTTAGGGAAAACTCCTACGAGCAGTACTTC. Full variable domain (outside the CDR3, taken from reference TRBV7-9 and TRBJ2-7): DTGVSQNPRHKITKRGQNVTFRCDPISEHNRLYWYRQTLGQGPEFLTYFQNEAQLEKSRLLSDRFSAERPKGSFSTLEIQRTEQGDSAMYLCASILRENSYEQYFGPGTRLTVT.

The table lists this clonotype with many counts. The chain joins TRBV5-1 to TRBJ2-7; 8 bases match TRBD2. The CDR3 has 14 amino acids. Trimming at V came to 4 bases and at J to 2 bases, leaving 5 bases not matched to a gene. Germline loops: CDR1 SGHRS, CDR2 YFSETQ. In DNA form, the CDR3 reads TGCGCCAGCAGCCAGCGGGGGATGACCTACGAGCAGTACTTC. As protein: CASSQRGMTYEQYF.

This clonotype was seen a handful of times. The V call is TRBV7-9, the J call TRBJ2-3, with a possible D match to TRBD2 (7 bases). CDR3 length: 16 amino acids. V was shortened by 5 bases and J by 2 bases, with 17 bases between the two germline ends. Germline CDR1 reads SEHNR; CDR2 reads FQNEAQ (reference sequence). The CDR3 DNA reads TGTGCCAGCAGCAACGTGGGGGGGCGAGTCACAGATACGCAGTATTTT. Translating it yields CASSNVGGRVTDTQYF. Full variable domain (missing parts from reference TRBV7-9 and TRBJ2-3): DTGVSQNPRHKITKRGQNVTFRCDPISEHNRLYWYRQTLGQGPEFLTYFQNEAQLEKSRLLSDRFSAERPKGSFSTLEIQRTEQGDSAMYLCASSNVGGRVTDTQYFGPGTRLTVL.

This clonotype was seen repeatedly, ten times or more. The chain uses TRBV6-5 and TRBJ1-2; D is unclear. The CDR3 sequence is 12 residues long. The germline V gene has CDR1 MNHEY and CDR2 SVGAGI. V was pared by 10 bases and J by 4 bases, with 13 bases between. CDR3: CATHPRGYGYTF. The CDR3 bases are TGTGCCACCCATCCCCGAGGCTATGGCTACACCTTC.

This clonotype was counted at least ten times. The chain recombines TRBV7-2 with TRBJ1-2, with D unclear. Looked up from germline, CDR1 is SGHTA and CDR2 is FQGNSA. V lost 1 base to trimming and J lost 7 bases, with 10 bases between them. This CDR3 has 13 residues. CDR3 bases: TGTGCCAGCAGCTTAGATGTCACAGTTGGCTACACCTTC. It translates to CASSLDVTVGYTF.

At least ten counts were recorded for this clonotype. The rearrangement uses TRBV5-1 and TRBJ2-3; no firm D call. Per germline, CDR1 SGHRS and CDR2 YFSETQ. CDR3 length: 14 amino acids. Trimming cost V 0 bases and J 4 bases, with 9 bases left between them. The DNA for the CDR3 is TGCGCCAGCAGCTTGGCCCGCGGCGCAGATACGCAGTATTTT. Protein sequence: CASSLARGADTQYF.

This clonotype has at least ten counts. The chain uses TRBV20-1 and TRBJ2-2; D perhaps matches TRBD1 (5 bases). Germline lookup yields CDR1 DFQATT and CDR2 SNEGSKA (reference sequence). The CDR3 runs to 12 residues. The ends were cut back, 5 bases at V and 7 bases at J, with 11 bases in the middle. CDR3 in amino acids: CSAGRVGGELFF. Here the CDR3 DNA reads TGCAGTGCTGGCAGGGTCGGCGGGGAGCTGTTTTTT.

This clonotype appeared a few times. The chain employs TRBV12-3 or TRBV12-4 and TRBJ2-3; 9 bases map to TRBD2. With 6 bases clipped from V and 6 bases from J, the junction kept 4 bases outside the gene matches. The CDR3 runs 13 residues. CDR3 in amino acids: CASRASGEDTQYF. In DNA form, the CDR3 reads TGTGCCAGCAGGGCTAGCGGGGAGGATACGCAGTATTTT.

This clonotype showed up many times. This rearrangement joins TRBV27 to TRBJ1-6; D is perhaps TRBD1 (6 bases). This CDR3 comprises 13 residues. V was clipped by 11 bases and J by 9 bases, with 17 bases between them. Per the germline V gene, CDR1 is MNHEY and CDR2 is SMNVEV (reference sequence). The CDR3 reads CASSRGASSPLHF. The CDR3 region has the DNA TGTGCCTCATCGCGGGGGGCTAGTTCACCCCTCCACTTT.

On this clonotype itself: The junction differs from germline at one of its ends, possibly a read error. The CDR3 nucleotides are TGTGCCAGCACCGGCCAGGACAGATACAACTTC. Translating gives CASTGQDRYNF. The chain is built from TRBV6-5 and TRBJ1-2, with a possible D match to TRBD1 (6 bases). This CDR3 is built from 11 residues. Germline values: CDR1 MNHEY, CDR2 SVGAGI.

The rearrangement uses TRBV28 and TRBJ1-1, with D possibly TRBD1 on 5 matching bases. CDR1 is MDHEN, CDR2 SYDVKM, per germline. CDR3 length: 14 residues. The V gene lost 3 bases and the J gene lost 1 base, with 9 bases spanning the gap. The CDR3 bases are TGTGCCAGCAGTTTGGGACTACAGAACACTGAAGCTTTCTTT. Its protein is CASSLGLQNTEAFF.

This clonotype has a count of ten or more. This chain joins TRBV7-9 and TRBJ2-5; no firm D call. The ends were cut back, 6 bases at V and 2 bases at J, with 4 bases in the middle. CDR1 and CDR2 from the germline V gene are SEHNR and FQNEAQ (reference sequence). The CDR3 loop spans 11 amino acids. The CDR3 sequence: CASRLQETQYF. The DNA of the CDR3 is TGTGCCAGCAGGTTACAAGAGACCCAGTACTTC.

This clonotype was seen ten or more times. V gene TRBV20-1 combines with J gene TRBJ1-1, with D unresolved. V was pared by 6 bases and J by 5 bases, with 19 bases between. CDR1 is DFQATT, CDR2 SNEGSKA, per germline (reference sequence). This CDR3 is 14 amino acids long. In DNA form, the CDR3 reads TGCAGTGCCCCTTGGGTAGGAGGAAGGACTGAAGCTTTCTTT. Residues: CSAPWVGGRTEAFF.

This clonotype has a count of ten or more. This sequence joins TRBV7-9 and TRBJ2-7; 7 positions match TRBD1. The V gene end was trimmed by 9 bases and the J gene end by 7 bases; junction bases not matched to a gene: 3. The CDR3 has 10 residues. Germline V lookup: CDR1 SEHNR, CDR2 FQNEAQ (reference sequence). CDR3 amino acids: CASQGEEQYF. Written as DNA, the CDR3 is TGTGCCAGTCAGGGGGAGGAGCAGTACTTC.

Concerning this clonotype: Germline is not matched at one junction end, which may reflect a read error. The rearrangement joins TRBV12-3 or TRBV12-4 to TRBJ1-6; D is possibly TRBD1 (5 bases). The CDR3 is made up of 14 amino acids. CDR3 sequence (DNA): TGTGCCAGCAGTTTTCGGGGGGAGAATTCACCCCTCAACTTT. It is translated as CASSFRGENSPLNF.

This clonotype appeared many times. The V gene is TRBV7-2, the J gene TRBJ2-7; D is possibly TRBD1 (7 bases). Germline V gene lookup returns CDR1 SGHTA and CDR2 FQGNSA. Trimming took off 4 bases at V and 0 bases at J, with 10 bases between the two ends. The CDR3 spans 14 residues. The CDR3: CASSSGGSSYEQYF. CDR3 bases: TGTGCCAGCAGCTCAGGGGGGAGCTCCTACGAGCAGTACTTC.

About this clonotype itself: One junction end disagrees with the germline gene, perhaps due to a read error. CDR3 sequence reads: CASSYSGVSQETQYF. For the CDR3, the DNA is TGTGCAAGCAGCTACTCGGGGGTGAGCCAAGAGACCCAGTACTTC. The chain uses TRBV5-6 and TRBJ2-5; TRBD2 is a possible D gene (6 bases). CDR1 and CDR2 from the germline V gene are SGHDT and YYEEEE. This CDR3 comprises 15 residues.

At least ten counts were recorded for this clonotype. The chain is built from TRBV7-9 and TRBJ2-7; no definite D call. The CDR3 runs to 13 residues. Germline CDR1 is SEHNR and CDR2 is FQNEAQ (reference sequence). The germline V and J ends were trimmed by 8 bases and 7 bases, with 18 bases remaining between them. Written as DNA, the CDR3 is TGTGCCAGCTTTGCCCTCGGTGGAATTGAGCAGTACTTC. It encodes CASFALGGIEQYF.

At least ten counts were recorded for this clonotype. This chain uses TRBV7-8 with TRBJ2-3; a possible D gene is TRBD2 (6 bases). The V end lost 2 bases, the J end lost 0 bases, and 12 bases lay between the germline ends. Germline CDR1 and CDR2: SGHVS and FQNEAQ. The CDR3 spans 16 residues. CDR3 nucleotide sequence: TGTGCCAGCAGCTTAAGGTTCGGGGGAAGCACAGATACGCAGTATTTT. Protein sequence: CASSLRFGGSTDTQYF.

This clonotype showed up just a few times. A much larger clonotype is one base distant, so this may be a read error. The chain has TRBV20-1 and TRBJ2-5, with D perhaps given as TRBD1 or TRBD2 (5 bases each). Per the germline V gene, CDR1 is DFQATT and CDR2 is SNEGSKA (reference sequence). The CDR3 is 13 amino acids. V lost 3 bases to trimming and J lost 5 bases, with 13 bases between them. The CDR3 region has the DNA TGCAGTGCTAGTTCTAGAGGGGAGGAGACCCAGTACTTC. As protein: CSASSRGEETQYF.

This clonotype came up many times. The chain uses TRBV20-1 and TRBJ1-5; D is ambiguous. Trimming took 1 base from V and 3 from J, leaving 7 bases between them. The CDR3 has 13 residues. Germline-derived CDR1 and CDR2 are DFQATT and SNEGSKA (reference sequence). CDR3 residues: CSARGPFNQPQHF. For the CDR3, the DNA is TGCAGTGCTAGAGGGCCCTTCAATCAGCCCCAGCATTTT.

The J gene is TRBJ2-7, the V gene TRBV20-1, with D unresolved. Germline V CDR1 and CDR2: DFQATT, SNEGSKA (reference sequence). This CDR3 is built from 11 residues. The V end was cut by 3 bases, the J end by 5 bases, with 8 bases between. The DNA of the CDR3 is TGCAGTGCTAGTAAAGGTGACGAGCAGTACTTC. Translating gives CSASKGDEQYF.

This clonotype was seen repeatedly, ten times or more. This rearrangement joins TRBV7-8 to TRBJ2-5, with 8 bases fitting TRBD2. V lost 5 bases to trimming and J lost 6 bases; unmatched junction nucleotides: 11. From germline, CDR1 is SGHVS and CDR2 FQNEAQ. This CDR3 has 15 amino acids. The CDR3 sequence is CASSASRGGGQTQYF. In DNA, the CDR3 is TGTGCCAGCAGCGCCTCCCGGGGGGGCGGACAGACCCAGTACTTC.

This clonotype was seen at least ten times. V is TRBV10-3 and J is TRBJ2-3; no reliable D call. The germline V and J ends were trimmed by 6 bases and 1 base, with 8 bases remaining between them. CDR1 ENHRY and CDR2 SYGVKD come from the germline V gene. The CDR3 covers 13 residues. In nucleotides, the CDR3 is TGTGCCATCAGAGGCGGTCGCACAGATACGCAGTATTTT. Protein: CAIRGGRTDTQYF.